One sample yielded the 2 T cell receptor beta chains listed below, sequenced in a study of blood T cell repertoires in COVID-19. Using immunoSEQ multiplex PCR, the repertoire was profiled, and TCRdb retains in-frame clones only, with some absent. This table has 190,000 or so clones, 75% to 90% appearing once. The sample comprised PBMCs or T cells enriched from blood (not recorded which). The receptors here all came from a man aged 30-40 years who had recovered from COVID-19.

The chain has TRBV24-1 and TRBJ2-1; TRBD1 aligns across 8 bases. Germline CDR1 KGHDR, CDR2 SFDVKD. V gave up 5 bases and J gave up 5 bases; unmatched junction bases: 10. This CDR3 contains 16 residues. Here the CDR3 reads CATSAGPGQVNNEQFF. CDR3 nucleotides: TGTGCCACCAGTGCGGGTCCGGGACAGGTTAACAATGAGCAGTTCTTC.

The chain couples TRBV7-2 to TRBJ1-1; a possible D gene is TRBD1 (5 bases). Trimming left V 5 bases short and J 2 bases short, with 15 bases between. Per the germline V gene, CDR1 is SGHTA and CDR2 is FQGNSA. The CDR3 is made up of 15 amino acids. Here the CDR3 reads CASSIHTGSNTEAFF. The CDR3 bases are TGTGCCAGCAGCATCCACACAGGTTCCAACACTGAAGCTTTCTTT.